The TCR beta chain described here comes from a study of identical twins. Notes on the study in general: Partly confounded zero-insertion analyses could result from invariant MAIT and iNKT cells. The more abundant beta clonotypes in cord blood had fewer insertions, and memory repertoires did not show this.

On this clonotype: No antigen is known for it.

V trimming: 4 bases; J trimming: 1 base; junction bases outside the gene matches: 2. Germline V lookup: CDR1 SNHLY, CDR2 FYNNEI. The CDR3 loop spans 15 amino acids. Unique molecular identifiers were in the cDNA, with template-switch universal primer binding. TCRdb reanalysed the 5' RACE reads using MiXCR and keeps one entry per CDR3 protein. Here the sample spans some 730,000 distinct CDR3 sequences, 18% being singletons. These data were also filed under a second study, of T cells expressing NK-cell markers.

The genes are TRBV2 and TRBJ2-4; 9 bases are shared with TRBD2. The source of this sequence is a woman aged 18-35 years in good health. The specimen sequenced was PBMCs. The CDR3 region is CASSGSGGAKNIQYF. The CDR3 coding sequence is TGTGCCAGCAGTGGAAGCGGGGGGGCCAAAAACATTCAGTACTTC.